The present T cell receptor beta chain was sequenced within a study of CD8 T cells in ankylosing spondylitis. Broader study findings: What appeared characteristic of ankylosing spondylitis blood was a TCR beta motif of several highly homologous variants.

TCRdb redid the calling of the 5' RACE reads with MiXCR, one entry per CDR3 protein. Altogether about 450,000 distinct CDR3 sequences are present, 25% to 30% being singletons, with the ten largest covering under 0.9%. This clonotype was found a few times. Its target is not known. Trimming at V came to 2 bases and at J to 3 bases, leaving 3 bases not matched to a gene. The CDR3 is 14 residues long. Germline loops: CDR1 SGHRS, CDR2 YFSETQ. The rearrangement joins TRBV5-1 to TRBJ1-1; 8 bases map to TRBD1. The sequencing sample was made of blood, either unsorted or a sorted T cell fraction (not recorded which). This clonotype was obtained from a male donor with ankylosing spondylitis. The CDR3: CASSLMGQDTEAFF. The CDR3 DNA is TGCGCCAGCAGCTTAATGGGACAGGACACTGAAGCTTTCTTT.